A single sample gave rise to the 26 T cell receptor beta chains below, sequenced in a study of read filtering for tumor transcriptome and immune sequencing. From roughly 0.4 ug of RNA, a library with molecular barcoded alpha/delta and beta/gamma adaptors was made. One entry per CDR3 protein results from TCRdb running MiXCR on the reads. The sample records more than 45,000 distinct CDR3 sequences, approximately 18% being singletons. Sequencing input: a population of CD138-negative cells sorted from bone marrow. These receptors originate from a donor older than 35 with multiple myeloma.

There are many counts of this clonotype. V and J are TRBV20-1 and TRBJ2-1; TRBD2 agrees at 11 bases. The CDR3 has 16 residues. The V and J ends lost 5 bases and 0 bases, in that order; junction bases with no gene match: 6. The germline V gene has CDR1 DFQATT and CDR2 SNEGSKA (reference sequence). The CDR3 nucleotides are TGCAGTGCTTTGGGACTAGCGGCAAGCTCCTACAATGAGCAGTTCTTC. It encodes CSALGLAASSYNEQFF.

This clonotype was detected many times. The chain uses TRBV29-1 and TRBJ2-1, with 9 positions matching TRBD2. Per germline, CDR1 SQVTM and CDR2 ANQGSEA. J lost 6 bases, V lost 8 bases, and 5 bases had no gene match. The CDR3 has 12 residues. The CDR3 region is CSPATSGNEQFF. The CDR3 nucleotides read TGCAGCCCGGCGACTAGCGGCAATGAGCAGTTCTTC.

By sample share, this clonotype is medium-sized (0.01 to 0.1%). The chain uses TRBV29-1 and TRBJ1-1; D unclear. From germline, CDR1 is SQVTM and CDR2 ANQGSEA. The CDR3 contains 14 residues. V shed 7 bases and J shed 4 bases, with 19 bases lying between them. The CDR3 DNA reads as TGCAGCGGGCAAGTCGCGGTGCTGGGCACTGAAGCTTTCTTT. This translates into CSGQVAVLGTEAFF.

In regard to this clonotype: A single base separates this from a much larger clone, so it may be a read error. V is TRBV29-1 and J is TRBJ2-1, with D hard to call. The CDR3 is 10 residues long. V was cut by 3 bases and J by 8 bases, with 5 bases left in between. Germline CDR1 is SQVTM and CDR2 is ANQGSEA. CDR3 protein: CSVDDHEQFF. The CDR3 bases are TGCAGCGTTGACGACCATGAGCAGTTCTTC.

In its sample, this clonotype is medium-sized (0.01 to 0.1%). The rearrangement links TRBV10-1 to TRBJ2-1; D is unclear. Per the germline V gene, CDR1 is WNHNN and CDR2 is SYGVQD (reference sequence). The CDR3 runs 12 residues. Trimming stripped 3 bases from V and 10 bases from J, with 10 bases between. As DNA, the CDR3 is TGCGCCAGCAGTGACGATGGTCCAGAGCAGTTCTTC. This codes for CASSDDGPEQFF.

This clonotype occurred once. This likely reflects a read error, since a far larger clone is one base away. V usage is TRBV6-1 and J usage is TRBJ2-7; possible D gene TRBD1, 6 bases. The CDR3 spans 14 residues. Looked up from germline, CDR1 is MNHNS and CDR2 is SASEGT. CDR3 coding DNA: TGTGCCAGCAGTTACAGGGACCGCTCCCACGAGCAGTACTTC. The encoded protein is CASSYRDRSHEQYF.

In this sample, this clonotype turned up many times. This sequence joins TRBV20-1 and TRBJ2-2; the D call may be TRBD1 or TRBD2 (6 bases each). Germline values: CDR1 DFQATT, CDR2 SNEGSKA (reference sequence). V lost 3 bases and J 0 bases, leaving 11 bases between the germline ends. CDR3 length: 15 residues. CDR3 coding DNA: TGCAGTGCTAGGAGGGGGACTTCGAACACCGGGGAGCTGTTTTTT. Translated: CSARRGTSNTGELFF.

This clonotype showed up many times. The chain has TRBV7-3 and TRBJ2-3, with 13 bases matching TRBD2. J lost 5 bases, V lost 4 bases, and 6 bases had no gene match. CDR3 length: 16 residues. Per germline, CDR1 SGHTA and CDR2 FQGTGA. The CDR3 DNA reads TGTGCCAGCAGCTCGACTAGCGGGAGGCAACTAGATACGCAGTATTTT. Translation: CASSSTSGRQLDTQYF.

This clonotype has ten or more counts. The genes are TRBV11-2 and TRBJ2-1, with 7 bases lining up with TRBD2. This CDR3 spans 15 amino acids. V trimming: 3 bases; J trimming: 3 bases; junction bases outside the gene matches: 5. From germline, CDR1 is SGHAT and CDR2 FQNNGV. CDR3 protein: CASSFGGGVYNEQFF. For the CDR3, the DNA is TGTGCCAGCAGCTTTGGGGGGGGAGTCTACAATGAGCAGTTCTTC.

This clonotype was detected many times. This rearrangement joins TRBV3-1 to TRBJ2-5, with a tentative D call TRBD2 (6 bases). Germline assignment: CDR1 LGHDT and CDR2 YNNKEL (reference sequence). This CDR3 region has 13 residues. The V and J ends lost 6 bases and 7 bases respectively, with 15 bases between them. For the CDR3, the DNA is TGTGCCAGCAGTGGCGGGGAGTTCGGGACCCAGTACTTC. Its translation is CASSGGEFGTQYF.

This clonotype was counted many times. The rearrangement uses TRBV11-2 and TRBJ2-7, with D perhaps matching TRBD2 (5 bases). The germline V gene encodes CDR1 SGHAT and CDR2 FQNNGV. The CDR3 consists of 12 residues. V lost 5 bases, J lost 1 base, and 6 bases lay in between. As DNA, the CDR3 is TGTGCCAGCAGCAGGACTTCCTACGAGCAGTACTTC. It codes for CASSRTSYEQYF.

This clonotype was seen more than once but under ten times. A read error is possible here, since a much larger clone lies one base away. The genes are TRBV7-2 and TRBJ2-3; 7 bases fit TRBD2. Trimming removed 2 bases from V and 0 bases from J; junction bases left unmatched: 2. This CDR3 is 15 amino acids long. CDR1 is SGHTA, CDR2 FQGNSA, per germline. CDR3 sequence (DNA): TGTGCCAGCAGCTTATTGGGGGGGAGCACAGATACGCAGTATTTT. Translation gives CASSLLGGSTDTQYF. The full variable domain, its missing parts supplied by reference TRBV7-2 and TRBJ2-3, is GAGVSQSPSNKVTEKGKDVELRCDPISGHTALYWYRQSLGQGLEFLIYFQGNSAPDKSGLPSDRFSAERTGGSVSTLTIQRTQQEDSAVYLCASSLLGGSTDTQYFGPGTRLTVL.

This clonotype was recorded at least ten times. The chain couples TRBV29-1 to TRBJ1-3, with D unresolved. The CDR3 sequence is 14 residues long. V shed 0 bases and J shed 1 base, with 7 bases lying between them. Germline V gene sequence: CDR1 SQVTM, CDR2 ANQGSEA. CDR3 coding DNA: TGCAGCGTTGAAGAGGGCAGATCTGGAAACACCATATATTTT. Translating it yields CSVEEGRSGNTIYF.

Ten or more counts support this clonotype. V is TRBV24-1 and J is TRBJ2-1; no clear D. Deletions cut 5 bases from V and 9 bases from J, with 7 bases between. The CDR3 covers 11 residues. Germline loops: CDR1 KGHDR, CDR2 SFDVKD. The CDR3 reads CATSALGEQFF. The DNA for the CDR3 is TGTGCCACCAGTGCCCTTGGTGAGCAGTTCTTC.

In its sample, this clonotype was seen many times. The chain has TRBV19 and TRBJ1-1; the D is unclear. The CDR3 is 12 residues long. V lost 4 bases, J lost 8 bases, and 11 bases lay in between. The germline CDR1 and CDR2 sequences are LNHDA and SQIVND (reference sequence). Written as DNA, the CDR3 is TGTGCCAGTAGTAATCGGGGTCTGGAAGCTTTCTTT. Protein: CASSNRGLEAFF.

Turning to this clonotype: This clone may be a read error of a much larger clone one base away. The final CDR3 position lacks the conserved phenylalanine or tryptophan, pointing to a likely read error. J is TRBJ1-5 and V is TRBV6-2 or TRBV6-3, with D hard to call. Germline values: CDR1 MNHEY, CDR2 SVGEGT. The CDR3 spans 13 residues. V was shortened by 6 bases and J by 4 bases, with 10 bases between the two germline ends. The CDR3 DNA is TGTGCCAGCAGAGTGGCCGGGAATCAGCCCCAGCATCTT. Its protein product is CASRVAGNQPQHL.

As concerns this clonotype: A much bigger clone sits one base away, suggesting this may be a read error. Likely a read error: the CDR3 ends without its conserved phenylalanine or tryptophan. The V gene is TRBV20-1, the J gene TRBJ1-5, with D perhaps matching TRBD1 (5 bases). V was shortened by 2 bases and J by 3 bases, with 8 bases between the two germline ends. Per the germline V gene, CDR1 is DFQATT and CDR2 is SNEGSKA (reference sequence). The CDR3 totals 13 residues. CDR3 protein: CSARYGANQPQHL. The CDR3 nucleotides read TGCAGTGCTAGATATGGGGCCAATCAGCCCCAGCATCTT.

Sample share makes this clonotype medium-sized. V is TRBV15 and J is TRBJ1-1, with D perhaps TRBD1 (6 bases). This CDR3 has 19 amino acids. Germline V CDR1 and CDR2: LNHNV, YYDKDF (reference sequence). The V end was cut by 4 bases, the J end by 1 base, with 25 bases between. This CDR3 reads CATSIISAGAEFGNTEAFF. The CDR3 bases are TGTGCCACCAGCATAATCTCGGCAGGGGCAGAATTTGGGAACACTGAAGCTTTCTTT.

The gene calls are TRBV20-1 and TRBJ2-3; TRBD2 matches at 12 bases. J gave up 4 bases and V 6 bases, and 5 bases lay outside the gene matches. This CDR3 is built from 14 residues. Germline lookup yields CDR1 DFQATT and CDR2 SNEGSKA (reference sequence). For the CDR3, the DNA is TGCAGTGCCCGGACTAGCGGGGCAGCAGATACGCAGTATTTT. This gives the protein CSARTSGAADTQYF.

This clonotype appeared many times. V usage is TRBV29-1 and J usage is TRBJ2-7; TRBD1 is a possible D gene (7 bases). From germline, CDR1 is SQVTM and CDR2 ANQGSEA. The V gene lost 6 bases and the J gene lost 3 bases, with 12 bases spanning the gap. The CDR3 is 12 residues long. CDR3 residues: CSVRGDSYEQYF. Written as DNA, the CDR3 is TGCAGCGTCCGCGGGGACAGCTACGAGCAGTACTTC.

This clonotype came up many times. The chain recombines TRBV6-5 with TRBJ2-1; 8 bases align to TRBD2. The germline CDR1 and CDR2 sequences are MNHEY and SVGAGI. The length of the CDR3 is 15 residues. V trimming: 3 bases; J trimming: 9 bases; junction bases outside the gene matches: 10. The CDR3 here is CASSYIGAGASEQFF. CDR3 nucleotide sequence: TGTGCCAGCAGTTATATTGGAGCGGGAGCTAGTGAGCAGTTCTTC.

The V and J genes are TRBV19 and TRBJ1-3; D gene unclear. The CDR3 is made up of 13 amino acids. The V gene's germline CDR1 is LNHDA and CDR2 SQIVND (reference sequence). Trimming pared 8 bases from V and 3 bases from J, leaving 11 bases between. The CDR3 DNA reads as TGTGCCAGTTTGAATATATATGGAAACACCATATATTTT. Residues: CASLNIYGNTIYF.

This clonotype was counted many times. The gene calls are TRBV7-2 and TRBJ1-3; perhaps TRBD1 as D (5 bases). The CDR3 is 18 amino acids. Per germline, CDR1 SGHTA and CDR2 FQGNSA. Trimming took 5 bases from V and 3 from J, leaving 23 bases between them. The CDR3 sequence is CASSPRGGGASHGNTIYF. CDR3 DNA: TGTGCCAGCAGCCCCCGGGGAGGAGGGGCATCACATGGAAACACCATATATTTT.

The chain carries TRBV20-1 and TRBJ1-5, with D tentatively TRBD1 (6 bases). The germline gives CDR1 DFQATT, CDR2 SNEGSKA (reference sequence). The V and J ends lost 4 bases and 5 bases respectively, with 18 bases between them. The CDR3 consists of 15 residues. The CDR3 bases are TGCAGTGCTATGGAACAGGGTTTCGGCGATCAGCCCCAGCATTTT. Translating it yields CSAMEQGFGDQPQHF.

This clonotype occurred a few times. V gene TRBV7-3 combines with J gene TRBJ1-1; D gene uncertain. V was cut by 3 bases and J by 1 base, with 12 bases left in between. This CDR3 is built from 15 residues. The germline V gene encodes CDR1 SGHTA and CDR2 FQGTGA. The CDR3 DNA reads as TGTGCCAGCAGCTTGGACGGAAACAAGAACACTGAAGCTTTCTTT. This sequence encodes CASSLDGNKNTEAFF.

In its sample, this clonotype was seen once. It is likely a read error: a sequence one base away is far more abundant. It is likely a read error, because the conserved phenylalanine at the end of the CDR3 is missing. The gene calls are TRBV7-7 and TRBJ2-6; D assignment may be TRBD1 or TRBD2 (5 bases each). CDR1 and CDR2 (germline): SSHAT, FNYEAQ (reference sequence). The CDR3 totals 17 residues. V was pared by 0 bases and J by 1 base, with 10 bases between. CDR3 sequence (DNA): TGTGCCAGCAGCTTAGCGGGACCAGGGTCTGGGGCCAACGTCCTGACTCTC. Protein sequence: CASSLAGPGSGANVLTL.